The rows below give T cell receptor beta chains drawn from one sample of a study of blood T cell repertoires in COVID-19. TCRdb's table, derived via immunoSEQ multiplex PCR, lists solely in-frame clones and lacks some. This sample has some 170,000 clones, with roughly 84% found just once. Material: peripheral blood. These TCRs come from a man aged 35 to 55 with acute or convalescent COVID-19. The CDR3 runs from the conserved cysteine through the conserved F or W. The D gene is left open where the match is weak. Expanded clones are given a class, and other clones once, few, many or no size at all.

TRBV28,TRBD1,TRBJ1-5,-,TGTGCCAGCAGTTTCGGACAGGGGTATCAGCCCCAGCATTTT,CASSFGQGYQPQHF
TRBV7-2,-,TRBJ1-5,-,TGTGCCAGCAGCTTCTCCAACACGGGAGCCCAGCATTTT,CASSFSNTGAQHF
TRBV5-5,-,TRBJ2-5,-,TGTGCCAGCAGCCCGACGGGGGAAGAGACCCAGTACTTC,CASSPTGEETQYF
TRBV6-1,-,TRBJ1-2,-,TGTGCCAGCAGTGAAGGACAAGGCTATGGCTACACCTTC,CASSEGQGYGYTF
TRBV9,-,TRBJ2-7,-,TGTGCCAGCAGCCGGACCGAGGCAGGGACCTACGAGCAGTACTTC,CASSRTEAGTYEQYF
TRBV28,-,TRBJ2-7,-,TGTGCCAGCAGGTCCGGGTCCTACTCCTACGAGCAGTACTTC,CASRSGSYSYEQYF
TRBV6-6,-,TRBJ1-1,-,TGTGCCAGCAGCCTCGAAAGAGGTAGCGCTGAAGCTTTCTTT,CASSLERGSAEAFF
TRBV9,TRBD2,TRBJ2-3,-,TGTGCCAGCACCCCGACTAGCGGCAACACAGATACGCAGTATTTT,CASTPTSGNTDTQYF
TRBV5-6,-,TRBJ1-6,-,TGTGCCAGCAGCCTGCCCCCAGATTCACCCCTCCACTTT,CASSLPPDSPLHF
TRBV5-1,TRBD2,TRBJ2-3,-,TGCGCCAGCAGCTTGGCCCGGGGGTCTAGCGGGGGGTCAGATACGCAGTATTTT,CASSLARGSSGGSDTQYF
TRBV24-1,-,TRBJ1-2,-,TGTGCCACCAGAGGACAGCGCGCTAACTATGGCTACACCTTC,CATRGQRANYGYTF
TRBV27,-,TRBJ1-4,-,TGTGCCAGCAGTCCCCTACAGGATCCCCTGGGGAAACTGTTTTTT,CASSPLQDPLGKLFF
TRBV5-4,TRBD2,TRBJ2-5,-,TGTGCCAGCAGCCTACTAGCGGGTGAAGAGACCCAGTACTTC,CASSLLAGEETQYF
TRBV6-5,-,TRBJ2-3,-,TGTGCCAGCAATAGAGGAGGCACAGATACGCAGTATTTT,CASNRGGTDTQYF
TRBV7-8,TRBD2,TRBJ2-7,-,TGTGCCACTAGCGGGGGAAATTCCTACGAGCAGTACTTC,CATSGGNSYEQYF
TRBV7-2,-,TRBJ2-7,-,TGTGCCAGCAGCTCGCAGCCAGGGTCTAGCTACGAGCAGTACTTC,CASSSQPGSSYEQYF
TRBV6-5,TRBD2,TRBJ2-3,-,TGTGCCAGCAGTACCCTGGCGGGGGGGGCAGATACGCAGTATTTT,CASSTLAGGADTQYF
TRBV12-5,-,TRBJ1-1,-,TGTGCTAGTGGTATCTCCCCAATGGAGGCCCAAAATGGGACTGAAGCTTTCTTT,CASGISPMEAQNGTEAFF
TRBV20-1,TRBD1,TRBJ1-2,-,TGCAGTGGCCAGACAGGGCTTGGCTACACCTTC,CSGQTGLGYTF
TRBV2,-,TRBJ1-2,once,TGTGCCAGCAGTGAAGGCCGCGGGATCTACTATGGCTACACCTTC,CASSEGRGIYYGYTF
TRBV5-6,-,TRBJ1-2,-,TGTGCCAGCAGCTTGGGGGGAGGACATGGCTACACCTTC,CASSLGGGHGYTF
TRBV9,TRBD2,TRBJ2-7,-,TGTGCCAGCAGCACTCGGGACTATCCCTACGAGCAGTACTTC,CASSTRDYPYEQYF
TRBV13,TRBD1,TRBJ1-3,-,TGTGCCAGCAGCTTAGGCCTAAAGACAGGGGTCCCCCCAAACACCATATATTTT,CASSLGLKTGVPPNTIYF
TRBV29-1,-,TRBJ2-1,-,TGCAGCGTTGACTATGAGCAGTTCTTC,CSVDYEQFF
TRBV2,-,TRBJ1-1,-,TGTGCCAGCGGGCGAAGCCTGAACACTGAAGCTTTCTTT,CASGRSLNTEAFF
TRBV19,-,TRBJ1-1,-,TGTGCCAGTAGTATAGCCGGTAGGAGTAAAGGCACTGAAGCTTTCTTT,CASSIAGRSKGTEAFF
TRBV6-5,TRBD1,TRBJ1-1,once,TGTGCCAGCAGGTCACAGGGGACCACTGAAGCTTTCTTT,CASRSQGTTEAFF
TRBV28,-,TRBJ1-5,-,TGTGCCAGCAGTAGGGGTAGCAATCAGCCCCAGCATTTT,CASSRGSNQPQHF